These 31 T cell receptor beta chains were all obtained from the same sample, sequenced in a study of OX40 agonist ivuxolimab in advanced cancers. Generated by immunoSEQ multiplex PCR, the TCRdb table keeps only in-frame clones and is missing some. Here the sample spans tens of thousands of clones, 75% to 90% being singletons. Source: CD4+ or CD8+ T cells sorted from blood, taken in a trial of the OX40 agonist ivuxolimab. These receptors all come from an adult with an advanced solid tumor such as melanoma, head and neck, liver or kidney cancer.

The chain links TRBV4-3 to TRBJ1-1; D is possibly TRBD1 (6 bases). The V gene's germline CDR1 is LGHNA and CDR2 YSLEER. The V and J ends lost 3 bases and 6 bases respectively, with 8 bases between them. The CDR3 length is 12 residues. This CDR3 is CASSQSGAEAFF. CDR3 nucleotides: TGCGCCAGCAGCCAGTCAGGGGCTGAAGCTTTCTTT.

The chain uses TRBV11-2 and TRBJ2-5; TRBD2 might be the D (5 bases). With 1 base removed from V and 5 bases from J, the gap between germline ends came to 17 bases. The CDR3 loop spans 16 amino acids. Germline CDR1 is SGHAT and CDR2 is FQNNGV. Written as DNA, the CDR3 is TGTGCCAGCAGCTTAGGACGTGGCCCAAGAGGGGAGACCCAGTACTTC. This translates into CASSLGRGPRGETQYF.

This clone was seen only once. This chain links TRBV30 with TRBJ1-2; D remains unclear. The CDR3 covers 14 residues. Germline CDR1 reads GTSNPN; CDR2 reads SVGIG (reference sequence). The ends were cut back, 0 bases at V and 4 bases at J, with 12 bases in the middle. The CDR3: CAWSVQYGLYGYTF. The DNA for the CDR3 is TGTGCCTGGAGTGTACAGTATGGGCTCTATGGCTACACCTTC.

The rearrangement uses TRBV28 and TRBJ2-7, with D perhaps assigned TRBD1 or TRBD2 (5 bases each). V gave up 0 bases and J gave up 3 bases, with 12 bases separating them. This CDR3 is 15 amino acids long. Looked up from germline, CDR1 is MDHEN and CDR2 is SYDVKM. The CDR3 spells CASSLWGDSLYEQYF. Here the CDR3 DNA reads TGTGCCAGCAGTTTATGGGGGGATTCCCTCTACGAGCAGTACTTC. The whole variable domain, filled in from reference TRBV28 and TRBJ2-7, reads DVKVTQSSRYLVKRTGEKVFLECVQDMDHENMFWYRQDPGLGLRLIYFSYDVKMKEKGDIPEGYSVSREKKERFSLILESASTNQTSMYLCASSLWGDSLYEQYFGPGTRLTVT.

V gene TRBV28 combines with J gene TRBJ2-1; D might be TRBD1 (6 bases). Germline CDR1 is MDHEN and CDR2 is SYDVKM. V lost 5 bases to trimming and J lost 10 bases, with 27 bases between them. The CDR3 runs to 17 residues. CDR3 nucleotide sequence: TGTGCCAGCAGTCTTAAGGCCGGACAAAGAGGGGGTTACGAGCAGTTCTTC. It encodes CASSLKAGQRGGYEQFF.

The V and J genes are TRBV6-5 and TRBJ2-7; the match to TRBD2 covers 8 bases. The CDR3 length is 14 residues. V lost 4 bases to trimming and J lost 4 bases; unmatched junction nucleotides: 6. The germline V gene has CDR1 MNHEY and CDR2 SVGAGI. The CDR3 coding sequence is TGTGCCAGCAGTTCGAGCGGGAGTCTGTACGAGCAGTACTTC. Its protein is CASSSSGSLYEQYF.

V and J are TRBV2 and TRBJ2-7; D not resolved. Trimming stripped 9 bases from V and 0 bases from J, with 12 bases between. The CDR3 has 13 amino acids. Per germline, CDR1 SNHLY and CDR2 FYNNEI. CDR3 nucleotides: TGTGCCAGAAAACAGCCTAACTCCTACGAGCAGTACTTC. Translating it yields CARKQPNSYEQYF.

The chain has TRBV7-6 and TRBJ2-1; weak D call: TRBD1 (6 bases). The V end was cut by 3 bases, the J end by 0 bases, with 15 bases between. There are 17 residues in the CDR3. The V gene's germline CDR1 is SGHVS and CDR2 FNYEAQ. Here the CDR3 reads CASSLAPWDTSYNEQFF. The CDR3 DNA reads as TGTGCCAGCAGCTTGGCGCCATGGGACACCTCCTACAATGAGCAGTTCTTC.

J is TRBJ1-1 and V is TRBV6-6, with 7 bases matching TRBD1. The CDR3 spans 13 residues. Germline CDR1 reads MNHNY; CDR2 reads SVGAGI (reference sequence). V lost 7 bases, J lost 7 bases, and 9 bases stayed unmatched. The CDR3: CASTQTGTDEAFF. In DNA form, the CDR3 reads TGTGCCAGCACCCAAACAGGGACAGATGAAGCTTTCTTT.

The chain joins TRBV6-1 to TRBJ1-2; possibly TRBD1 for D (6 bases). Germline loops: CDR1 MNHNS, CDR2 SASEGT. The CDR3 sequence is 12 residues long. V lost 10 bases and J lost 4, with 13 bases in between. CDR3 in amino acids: CAIDGGSYGYTF. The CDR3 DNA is TGTGCCATCGACGGGGGCTCCTATGGCTACACCTTC.

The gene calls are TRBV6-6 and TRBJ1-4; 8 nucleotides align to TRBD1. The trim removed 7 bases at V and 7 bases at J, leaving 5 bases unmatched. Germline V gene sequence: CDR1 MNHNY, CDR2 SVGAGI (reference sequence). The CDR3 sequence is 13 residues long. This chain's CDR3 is CASIRQGTEKLFF. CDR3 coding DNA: TGTGCCAGCATTCGACAGGGGACTGAAAAACTGTTTTTT.

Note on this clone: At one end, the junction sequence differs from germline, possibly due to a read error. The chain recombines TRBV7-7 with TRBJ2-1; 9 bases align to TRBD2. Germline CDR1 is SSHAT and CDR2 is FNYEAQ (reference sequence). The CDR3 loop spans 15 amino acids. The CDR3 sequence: CASSSGVAGVTEQFF. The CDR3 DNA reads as TGTGCTAGCAGCTCAGGGGTAGCGGGAGTCACTGAGCAGTTCTTC.

The CDR3 coding sequence is TGTGCCAGCAGCTCCGGGACAGGGAGGACAGATACGCAGTATTTT. Its protein product is CASSSGTGRTDTQYF. The V and J genes are TRBV7-2 and TRBJ2-3, with 9 bases fitting TRBD1. The germline gives CDR1 SGHTA, CDR2 FQGNSA. This CDR3 has 15 amino acids. The V and J ends lost 4 bases and 3 bases, in that order; junction bases with no gene match: 5. The full variable domain, its missing parts supplied by reference TRBV7-2 and TRBJ2-3, is GAGVSQSPSNKVTEKGKDVELRCDPISGHTALYWYRQSLGQGLEFLIYFQGNSAPDKSGLPSDRFSAERTGGSVSTLTIQRTQQEDSAVYLCASSSGTGRTDTQYFGPGTRLTVL.

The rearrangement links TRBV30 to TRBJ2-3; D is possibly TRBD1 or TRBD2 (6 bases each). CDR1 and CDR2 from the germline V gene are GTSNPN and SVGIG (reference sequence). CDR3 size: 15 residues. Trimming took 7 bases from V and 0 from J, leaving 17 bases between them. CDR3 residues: CASQGRGRSTDTQYF. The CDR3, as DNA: TGTGCCTCTCAGGGGCGGGGTCGAAGCACAGATACGCAGTATTTT.

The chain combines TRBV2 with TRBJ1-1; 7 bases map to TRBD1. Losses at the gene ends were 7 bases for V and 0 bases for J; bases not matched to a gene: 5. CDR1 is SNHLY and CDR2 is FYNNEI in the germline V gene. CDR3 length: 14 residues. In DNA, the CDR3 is TGTGCCAGCACTCCGGGACAGATGAACACTGAAGCTTTCTTT. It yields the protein CASTPGQMNTEAFF.

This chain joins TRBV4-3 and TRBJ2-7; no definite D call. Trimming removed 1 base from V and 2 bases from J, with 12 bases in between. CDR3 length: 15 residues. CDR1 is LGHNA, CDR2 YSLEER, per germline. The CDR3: CASSQAASKTYEQYF. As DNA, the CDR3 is TGCGCCAGCAGCCAAGCGGCTAGTAAGACCTACGAGCAGTACTTC.

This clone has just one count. DNA for the CDR3: TGTGCCAGTAGTATAGGAGCGGGGGTGTACAATGAGCAGTTCTTC. This sequence encodes CASSIGAGVYNEQFF. The chain couples TRBV19 to TRBJ2-1; 8 nucleotides line up with TRBD2. The CDR3 consists of 15 residues. V was pared by 1 base and J by 4 bases, with 3 bases of the junction left unmatched. Germline lookup yields CDR1 LNHDA and CDR2 SQIVND (reference sequence).

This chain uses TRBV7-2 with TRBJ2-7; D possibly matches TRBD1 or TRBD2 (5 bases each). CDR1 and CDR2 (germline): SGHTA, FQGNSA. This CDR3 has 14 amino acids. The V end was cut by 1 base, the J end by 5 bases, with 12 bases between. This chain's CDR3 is CASSLDGTLDEQYF. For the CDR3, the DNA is TGTGCCAGCAGCTTAGATGGGACCCTCGACGAGCAGTACTTC.

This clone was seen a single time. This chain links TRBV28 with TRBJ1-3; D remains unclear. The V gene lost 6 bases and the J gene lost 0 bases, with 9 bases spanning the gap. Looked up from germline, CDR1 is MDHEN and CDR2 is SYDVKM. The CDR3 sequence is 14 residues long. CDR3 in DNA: TGTGCCAGCAGCGTGGAGCACTCTGGAAACACCATATATTTT. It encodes CASSVEHSGNTIYF.

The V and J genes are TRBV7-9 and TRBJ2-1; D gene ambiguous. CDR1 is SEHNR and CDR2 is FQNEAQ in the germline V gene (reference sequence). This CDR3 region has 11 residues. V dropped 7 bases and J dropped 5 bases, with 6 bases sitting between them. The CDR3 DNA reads TGTGCCAGCAACTGGGACAATGAGCAGTTCTTC. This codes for CASNWDNEQFF.

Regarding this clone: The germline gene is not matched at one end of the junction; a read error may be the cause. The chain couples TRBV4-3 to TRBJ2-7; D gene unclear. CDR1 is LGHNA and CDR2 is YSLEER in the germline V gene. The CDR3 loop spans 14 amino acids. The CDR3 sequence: CASSRTDGSHEQYF. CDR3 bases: TGCGCCAGCAGCCGAACAGACGGCTCCCACGAGCAGTACTTC.

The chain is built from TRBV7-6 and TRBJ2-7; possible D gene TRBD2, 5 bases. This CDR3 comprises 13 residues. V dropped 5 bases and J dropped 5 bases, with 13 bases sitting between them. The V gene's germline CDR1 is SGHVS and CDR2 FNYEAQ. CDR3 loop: CASSERERHEQYF. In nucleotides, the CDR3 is TGTGCCAGCAGCGAAAGGGAGCGCCACGAGCAGTACTTC.

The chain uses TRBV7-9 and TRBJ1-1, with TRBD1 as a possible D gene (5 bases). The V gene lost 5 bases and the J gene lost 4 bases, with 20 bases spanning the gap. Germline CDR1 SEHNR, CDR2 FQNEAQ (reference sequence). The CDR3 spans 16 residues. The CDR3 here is CASSQEVGQGGTEAFF. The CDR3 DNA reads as TGTGCCAGCAGCCAAGAGGTAGGGCAGGGTGGCACTGAAGCTTTCTTT.

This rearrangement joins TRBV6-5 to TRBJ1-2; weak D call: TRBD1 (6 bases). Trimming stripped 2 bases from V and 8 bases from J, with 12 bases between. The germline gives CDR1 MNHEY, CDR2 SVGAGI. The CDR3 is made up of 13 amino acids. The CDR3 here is CASSYGTQGGYTF. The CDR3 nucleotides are TGTGCCAGCAGTTACGGGACCCAGGGGGGCTACACCTTC.

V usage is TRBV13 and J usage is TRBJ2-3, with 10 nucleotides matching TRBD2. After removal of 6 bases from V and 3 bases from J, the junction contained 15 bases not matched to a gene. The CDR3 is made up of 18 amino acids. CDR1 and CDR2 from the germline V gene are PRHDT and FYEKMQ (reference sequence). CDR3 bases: TGTGCCAGCAGGACTTCCGTAGCGGGAGGCATCTTAACAGATACGCAGTATTTT. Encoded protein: CASRTSVAGGILTDTQYF.

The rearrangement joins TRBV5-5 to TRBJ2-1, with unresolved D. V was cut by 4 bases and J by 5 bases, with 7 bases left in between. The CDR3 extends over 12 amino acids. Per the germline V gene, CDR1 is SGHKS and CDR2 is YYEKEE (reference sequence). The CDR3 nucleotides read TGTGCCAGCAGCATGTACCACAATGAGCAGTTCTTC. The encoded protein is CASSMYHNEQFF.

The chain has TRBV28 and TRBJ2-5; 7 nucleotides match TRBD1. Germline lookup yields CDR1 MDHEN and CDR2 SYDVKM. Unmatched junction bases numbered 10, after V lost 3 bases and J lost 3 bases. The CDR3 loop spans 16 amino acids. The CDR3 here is CASSFVRGRNKETQYF. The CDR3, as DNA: TGTGCCAGCAGTTTTGTGAGGGGGCGAAATAAAGAGACCCAGTACTTC. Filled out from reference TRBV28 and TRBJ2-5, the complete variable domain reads DVKVTQSSRYLVKRTGEKVFLECVQDMDHENMFWYRQDPGLGLRLIYFSYDVKMKEKGDIPEGYSVSREKKERFSLILESASTNQTSMYLCASSFVRGRNKETQYFGPGTRLLVL.

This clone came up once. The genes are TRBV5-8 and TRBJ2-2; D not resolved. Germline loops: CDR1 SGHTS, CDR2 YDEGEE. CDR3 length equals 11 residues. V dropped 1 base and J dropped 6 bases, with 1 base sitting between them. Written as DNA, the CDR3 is TGTGCCAGCAGCTTGCCCGGGGAGCTGTTTTTT. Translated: CASSLPGELFF.

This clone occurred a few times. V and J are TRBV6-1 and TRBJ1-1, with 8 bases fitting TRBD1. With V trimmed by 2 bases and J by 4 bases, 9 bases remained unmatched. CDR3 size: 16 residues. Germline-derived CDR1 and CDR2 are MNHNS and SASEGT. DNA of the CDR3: TGTGCCAGCAGTGAATTACGGAGAGACAGGGGCACTGAAGCTTTCTTT. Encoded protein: CASSELRRDRGTEAFF.

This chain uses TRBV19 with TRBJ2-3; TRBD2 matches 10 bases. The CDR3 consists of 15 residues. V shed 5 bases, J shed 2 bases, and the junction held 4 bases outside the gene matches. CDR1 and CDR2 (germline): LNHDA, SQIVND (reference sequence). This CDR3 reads CASSSLAGATDTQYF. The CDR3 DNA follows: TGTGCCAGTAGTTCTCTAGCGGGAGCCACAGATACGCAGTATTTT.

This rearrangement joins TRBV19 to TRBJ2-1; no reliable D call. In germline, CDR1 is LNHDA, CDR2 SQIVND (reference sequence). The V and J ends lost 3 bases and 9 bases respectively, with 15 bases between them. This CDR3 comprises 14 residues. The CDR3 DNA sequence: TGTGCCAGTAGTATTGGGCAGCAGTACTCTGAGCAGTTCTTC. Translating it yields CASSIGQQYSEQFF.